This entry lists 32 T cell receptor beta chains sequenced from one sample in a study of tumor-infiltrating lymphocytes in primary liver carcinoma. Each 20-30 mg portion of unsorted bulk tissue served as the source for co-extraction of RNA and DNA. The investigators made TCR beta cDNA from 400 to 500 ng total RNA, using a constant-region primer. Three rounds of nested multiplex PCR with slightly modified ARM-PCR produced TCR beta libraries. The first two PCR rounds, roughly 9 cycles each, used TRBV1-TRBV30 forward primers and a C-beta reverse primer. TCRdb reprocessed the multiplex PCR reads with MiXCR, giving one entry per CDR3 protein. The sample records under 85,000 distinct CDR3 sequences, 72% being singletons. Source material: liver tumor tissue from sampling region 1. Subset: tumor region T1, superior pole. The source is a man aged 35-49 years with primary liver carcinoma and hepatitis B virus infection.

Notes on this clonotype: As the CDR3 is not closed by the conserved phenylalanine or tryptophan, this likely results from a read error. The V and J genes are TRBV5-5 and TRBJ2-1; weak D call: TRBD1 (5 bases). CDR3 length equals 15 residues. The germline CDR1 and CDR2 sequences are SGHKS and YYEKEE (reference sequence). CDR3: CVSIQEDGHYNEQFL. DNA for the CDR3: TGTGTCAGCATCCAAGAGGATGGACACTACAATGAGCAGTTCTTA.

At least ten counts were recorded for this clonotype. CDR3 residues: CASSFVTGAGEQYF. The CDR3 DNA reads TGTGCCAGCAGCTTCGTCACGGGAGCAGGCGAGCAGTACTTC. The V gene is TRBV7-9, the J gene TRBJ2-7, with D possibly TRBD2 on 6 matching bases. The CDR3 runs to 14 residues. Germline V lookup: CDR1 SEHNR, CDR2 FQNEAQ (reference sequence). Trimming took 3 bases from V and 6 from J, leaving 15 bases between them. Using reference TRBV7-9 and TRBJ2-7 for the parts outside the CDR3, the full variable domain is DTGVSQNPRHKITKRGQNVTFRCDPISEHNRLYWYRQTLGQGPEFLTYFQNEAQLEKSRLLSDRFSAERPKGSFSTLEIQRTEQGDSAMYLCASSFVTGAGEQYFGPGTRLTVT.

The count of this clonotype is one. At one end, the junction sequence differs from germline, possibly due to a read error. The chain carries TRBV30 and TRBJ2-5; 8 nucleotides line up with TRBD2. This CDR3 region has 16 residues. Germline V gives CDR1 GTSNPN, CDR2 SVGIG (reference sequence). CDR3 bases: TGTGCCTGGAGTCAACCCCGACTAGCGTCACAAGAGACCCTGTACTTC. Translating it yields CAWSQPRLASQETLYF.

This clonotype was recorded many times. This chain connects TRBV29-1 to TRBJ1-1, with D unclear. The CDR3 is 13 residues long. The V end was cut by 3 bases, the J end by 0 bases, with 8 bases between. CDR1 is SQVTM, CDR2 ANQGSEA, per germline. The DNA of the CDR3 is TGCAGCGTTGACCTCCAGCTGAACACTGAAGCTTTCTTT. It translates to CSVDLQLNTEAFF.

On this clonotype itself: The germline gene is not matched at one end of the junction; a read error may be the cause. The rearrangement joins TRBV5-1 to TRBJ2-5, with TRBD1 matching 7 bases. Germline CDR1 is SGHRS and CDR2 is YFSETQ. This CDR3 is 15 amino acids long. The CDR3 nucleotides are TGTGCCAGCAACTTGTCGCCACAGGGGTTCGAGACCCAGTACTTC. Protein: CASNLSPQGFETQYF.

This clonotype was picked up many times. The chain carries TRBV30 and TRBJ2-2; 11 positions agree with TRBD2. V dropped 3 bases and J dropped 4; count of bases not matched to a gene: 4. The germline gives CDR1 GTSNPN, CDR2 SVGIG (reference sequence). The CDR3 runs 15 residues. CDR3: CAWRGGLAATGELFF. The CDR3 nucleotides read TGTGCCTGGAGGGGGGGACTAGCGGCCACCGGGGAGCTGTTTTTT.

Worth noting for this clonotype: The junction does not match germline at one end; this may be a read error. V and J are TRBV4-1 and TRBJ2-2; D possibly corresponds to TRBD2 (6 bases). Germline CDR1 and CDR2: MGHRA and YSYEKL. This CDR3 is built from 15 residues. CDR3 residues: CARSQEAGNTGELLF. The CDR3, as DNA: TGTGCCAGGAGCCAAGAGGCGGGGAACACCGGGGAGCTGCTTTTT.

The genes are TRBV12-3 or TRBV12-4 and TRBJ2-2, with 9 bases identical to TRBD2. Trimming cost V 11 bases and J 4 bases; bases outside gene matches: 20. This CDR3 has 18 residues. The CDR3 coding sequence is TGTGCCGACAGTTTAGATCGTCCTTTGGGACTAGCCACCGGGGAGCTGTTTTTT. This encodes CADSLDRPLGLATGELFF.

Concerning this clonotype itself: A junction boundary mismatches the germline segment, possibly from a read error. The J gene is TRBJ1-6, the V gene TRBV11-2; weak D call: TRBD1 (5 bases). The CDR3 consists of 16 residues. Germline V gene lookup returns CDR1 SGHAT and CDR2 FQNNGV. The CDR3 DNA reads TGTGCTAGCAGTTTAGGGGTCTCTGGAGAAGGTTCACCCTTCCACTTT. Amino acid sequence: CASSLGVSGEGSPFHF.

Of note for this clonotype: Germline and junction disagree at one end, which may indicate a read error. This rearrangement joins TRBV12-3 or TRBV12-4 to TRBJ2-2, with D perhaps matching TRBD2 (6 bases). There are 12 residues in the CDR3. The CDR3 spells CPIKSRGGELYF. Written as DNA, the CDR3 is TGTCCCATTAAATCCCGGGGCGGGGAGCTGTATTTT.

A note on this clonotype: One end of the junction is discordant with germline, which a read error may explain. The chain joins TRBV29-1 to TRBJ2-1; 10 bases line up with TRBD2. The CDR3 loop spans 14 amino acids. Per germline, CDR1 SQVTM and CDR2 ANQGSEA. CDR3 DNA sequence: TGCGGCGCTGGGGCTAGCGGGAGATCGAATGAGCGGTTCTTC. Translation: CGAGASGRSNERFF.

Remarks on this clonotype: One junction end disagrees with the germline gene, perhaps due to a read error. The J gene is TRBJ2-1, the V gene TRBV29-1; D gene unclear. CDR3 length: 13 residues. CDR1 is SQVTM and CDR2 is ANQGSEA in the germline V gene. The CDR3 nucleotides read TGCAGCGTTGATGCTCAGAGGAACAATGAGCAATTCTTC. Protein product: CSVDAQRNNEQFF.

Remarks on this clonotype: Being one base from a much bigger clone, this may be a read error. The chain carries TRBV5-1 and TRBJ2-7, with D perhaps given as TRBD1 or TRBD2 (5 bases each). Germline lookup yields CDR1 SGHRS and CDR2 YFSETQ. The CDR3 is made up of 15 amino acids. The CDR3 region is CASSPSGTGSYEHYF. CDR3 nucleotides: TGCGCCAGCAGCCCCTCAGGGACCGGATCCTACGAGCATTACTTC.

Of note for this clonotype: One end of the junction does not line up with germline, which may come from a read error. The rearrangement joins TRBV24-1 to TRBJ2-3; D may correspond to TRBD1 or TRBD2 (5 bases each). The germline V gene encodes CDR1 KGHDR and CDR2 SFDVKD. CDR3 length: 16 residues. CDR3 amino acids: CATSVGTAGSTGTQYF. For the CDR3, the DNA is TGTGCCACCAGTGTAGGAACGGCAGGGAGCACAGGTACGCAGTATTTT.

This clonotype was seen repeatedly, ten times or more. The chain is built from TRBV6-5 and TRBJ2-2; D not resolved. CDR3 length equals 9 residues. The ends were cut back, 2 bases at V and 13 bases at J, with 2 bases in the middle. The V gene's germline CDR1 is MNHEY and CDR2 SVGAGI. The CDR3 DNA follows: TGTGCCAGCAGTTACCTGCTGTTTTTT. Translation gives CASSYLLFF.

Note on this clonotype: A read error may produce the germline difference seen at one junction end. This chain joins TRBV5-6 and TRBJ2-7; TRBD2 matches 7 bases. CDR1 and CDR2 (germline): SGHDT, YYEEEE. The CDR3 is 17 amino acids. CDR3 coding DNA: TGTGCCAGCAGAGCATCCGAGGTAGCGGGTAACACCTACGTGCAGTACTTC. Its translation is CASRASEVAGNTYVQYF.

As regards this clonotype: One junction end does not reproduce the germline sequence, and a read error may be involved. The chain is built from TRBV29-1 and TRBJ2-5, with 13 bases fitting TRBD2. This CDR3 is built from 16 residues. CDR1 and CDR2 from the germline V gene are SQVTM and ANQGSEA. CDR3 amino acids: CSVGGLAGASQETHYF. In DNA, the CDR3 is TGCAGCGTTGGTGGACTAGCGGGGGCCTCCCAAGAGACCCACTACTTC. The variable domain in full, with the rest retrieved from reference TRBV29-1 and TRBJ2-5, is SAVISQKPSRDICQRGTSLTIQCQVDSQVTMMFWYRQQPGQSLTLIATANQGSEATYESGFVIDKFPISRPNLTFSTLTVSNMSPEDSSIYLCSVGGLAGASQETHYFGPGTRLLVL.

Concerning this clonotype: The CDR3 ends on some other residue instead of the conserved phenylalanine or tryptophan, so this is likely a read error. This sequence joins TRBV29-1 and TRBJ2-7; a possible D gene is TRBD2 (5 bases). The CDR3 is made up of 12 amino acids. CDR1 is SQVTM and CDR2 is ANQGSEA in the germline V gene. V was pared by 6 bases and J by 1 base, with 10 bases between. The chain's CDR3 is CSVRDDSYEQYS. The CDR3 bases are TGCAGCGTCCGGGATGATTCCTACGAGCAGTACTCC.

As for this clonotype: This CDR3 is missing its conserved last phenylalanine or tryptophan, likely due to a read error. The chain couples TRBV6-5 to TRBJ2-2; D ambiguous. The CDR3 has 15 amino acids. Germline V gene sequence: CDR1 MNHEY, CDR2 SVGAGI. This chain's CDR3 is CASCYAVDGTGELFS. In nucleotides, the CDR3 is TGTGCTAGCTGTTACGCAGTGGACGGCACCGGGGAGCTGTTTTCT.

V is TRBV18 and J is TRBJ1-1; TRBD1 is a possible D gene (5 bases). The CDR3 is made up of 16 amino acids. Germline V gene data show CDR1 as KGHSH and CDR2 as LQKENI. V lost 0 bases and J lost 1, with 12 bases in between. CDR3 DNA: TGTGCCAGCTCACCACCGCAGGGACCCTGGAACACTGAAGCTTTCTTT. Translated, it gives CASSPPQGPWNTEAFF.

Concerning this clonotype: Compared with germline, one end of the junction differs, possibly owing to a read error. As DNA, the CDR3 is TGTGTCAGCAGCTCGTTCGGGCAGGCAAATACGCAGTATTTT. Its translation is CVSSSFGQANTQYF. The rearrangement links TRBV6-5 to TRBJ2-3; the D is unclear. The germline V gene has CDR1 MNHEY and CDR2 SVGAGI. The CDR3 is made up of 14 amino acids.

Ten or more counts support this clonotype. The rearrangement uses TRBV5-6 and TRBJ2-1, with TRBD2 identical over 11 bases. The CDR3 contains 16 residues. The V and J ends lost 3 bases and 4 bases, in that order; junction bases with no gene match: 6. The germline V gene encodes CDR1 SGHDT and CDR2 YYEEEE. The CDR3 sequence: CASSSLAGGQYNEQFF. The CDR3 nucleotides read TGTGCCAGCAGCTCCCTAGCGGGAGGCCAATACAATGAGCAGTTCTTC.

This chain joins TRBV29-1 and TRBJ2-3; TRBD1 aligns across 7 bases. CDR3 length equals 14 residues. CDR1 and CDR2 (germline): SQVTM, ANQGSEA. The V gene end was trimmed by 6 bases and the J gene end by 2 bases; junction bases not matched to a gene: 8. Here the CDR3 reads CSVTPGQITDTQYF. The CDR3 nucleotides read TGCAGCGTCACCCCGGGACAGATCACAGATACGCAGTATTTT.

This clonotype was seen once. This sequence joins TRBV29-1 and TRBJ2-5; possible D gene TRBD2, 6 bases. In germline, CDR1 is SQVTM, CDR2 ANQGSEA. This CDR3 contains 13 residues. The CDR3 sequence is CGVGGRTAETQYF. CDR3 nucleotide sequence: TGCGGAGTTGGTGGGAGGACCGCTGAGACCCAGTACTTC.

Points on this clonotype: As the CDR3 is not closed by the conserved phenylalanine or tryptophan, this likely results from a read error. CDR3 loop: CASRLINEQFL. In DNA, the CDR3 is TGTGCCAGCAGGTTAATAAATGAGCAGTTCCTC. The chain joins TRBV13 to TRBJ2-1; D is uncertain. This CDR3 spans 11 amino acids. V was shortened by 6 bases and J by 7 bases, with 7 bases between the two germline ends. Germline lookup yields CDR1 PRHDT and CDR2 FYEKMQ (reference sequence).

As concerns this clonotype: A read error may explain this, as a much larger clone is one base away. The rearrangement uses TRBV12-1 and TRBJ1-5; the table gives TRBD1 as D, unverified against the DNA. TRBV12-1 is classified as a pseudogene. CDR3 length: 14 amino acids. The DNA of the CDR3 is TGTGCCAGCAGCTTTGTGGGGGGCTCTCAGCCCCAGCATTTT. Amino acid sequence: CASSFVGGSQPQHF.

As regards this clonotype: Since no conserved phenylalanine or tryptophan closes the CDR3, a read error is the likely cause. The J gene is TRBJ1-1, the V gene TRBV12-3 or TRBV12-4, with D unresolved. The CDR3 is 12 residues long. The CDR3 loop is CANSSPNTEAFS. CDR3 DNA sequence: TGTGCCAACAGTTCGCCGAACACTGAAGCTTTCTCT.

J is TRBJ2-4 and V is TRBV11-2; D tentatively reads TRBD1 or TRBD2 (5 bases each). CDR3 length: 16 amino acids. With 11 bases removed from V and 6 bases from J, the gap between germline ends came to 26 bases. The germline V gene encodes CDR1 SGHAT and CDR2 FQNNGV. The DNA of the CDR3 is TGTGCCCGCATTCAGAATGTAAGGGACGCGGGAAACATTCAGTACTTC. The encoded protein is CARIQNVRDAGNIQYF.

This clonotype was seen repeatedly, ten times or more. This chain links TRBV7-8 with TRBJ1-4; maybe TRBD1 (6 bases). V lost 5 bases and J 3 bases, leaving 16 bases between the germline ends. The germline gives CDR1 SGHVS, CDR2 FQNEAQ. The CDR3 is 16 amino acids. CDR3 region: CASSQVGAYPNEKLFF. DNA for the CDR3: TGTGCCAGCAGCCAAGTGGGGGCGTATCCTAATGAAAAACTGTTTTTT.

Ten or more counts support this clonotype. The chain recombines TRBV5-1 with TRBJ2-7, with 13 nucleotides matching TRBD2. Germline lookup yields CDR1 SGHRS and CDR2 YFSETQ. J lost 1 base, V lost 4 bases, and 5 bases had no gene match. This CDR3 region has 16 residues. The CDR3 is CASSPGLAGESYEQYF. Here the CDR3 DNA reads TGCGCCAGCAGCCCTGGACTAGCGGGAGAGTCCTACGAGCAGTACTTC.

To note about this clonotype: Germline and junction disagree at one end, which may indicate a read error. CDR3 DNA: TGTGCCAGCAGCCGACTGAGTGGGAACGAGCAGTACTTT. Its translation is CASSRLSGNEQYF. The chain carries TRBV6-5 and TRBJ2-7; D gene uncertain. The germline gives CDR1 MNHEY, CDR2 SVGAGI. CDR3 length: 13 residues.

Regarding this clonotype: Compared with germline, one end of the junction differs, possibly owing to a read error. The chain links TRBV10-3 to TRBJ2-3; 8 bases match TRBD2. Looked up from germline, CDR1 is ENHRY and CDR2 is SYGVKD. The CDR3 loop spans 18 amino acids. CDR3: CAISVRILAGLSTDTQYF. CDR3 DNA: TGTGCCATCAGTGTGCGGATTTTAGCGGGACTTAGCACGGATACTCAGTATTTT.